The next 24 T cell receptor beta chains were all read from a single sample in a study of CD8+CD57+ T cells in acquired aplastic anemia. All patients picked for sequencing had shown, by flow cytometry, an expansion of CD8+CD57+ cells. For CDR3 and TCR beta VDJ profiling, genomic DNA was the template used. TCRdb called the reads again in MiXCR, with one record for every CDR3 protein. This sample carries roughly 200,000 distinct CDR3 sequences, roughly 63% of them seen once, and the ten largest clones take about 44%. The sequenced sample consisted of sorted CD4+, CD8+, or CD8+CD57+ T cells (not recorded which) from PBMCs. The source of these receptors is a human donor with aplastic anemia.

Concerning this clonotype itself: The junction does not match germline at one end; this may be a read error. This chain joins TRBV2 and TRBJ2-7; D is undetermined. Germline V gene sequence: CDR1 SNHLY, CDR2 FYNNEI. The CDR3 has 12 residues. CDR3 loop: CASSEARVLEHF. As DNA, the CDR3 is TGTGCCAGCAGTGAAGCGCGTGTTCTCGAACACTTC.

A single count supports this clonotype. The CDR3, as DNA: TGCAGCGTCGACCCGGGACAGGGGGCCCATGGCTACACCTTC. Amino acids: CSVDPGQGAHGYTF. The V call is TRBV29-1, the J call TRBJ1-2, with TRBD1 matching 12 bases. V shed 6 bases, J shed 6 bases, and the junction held 8 bases outside the gene matches. The CDR3 covers 14 residues. Germline V gene sequence: CDR1 SQVTM, CDR2 ANQGSEA.

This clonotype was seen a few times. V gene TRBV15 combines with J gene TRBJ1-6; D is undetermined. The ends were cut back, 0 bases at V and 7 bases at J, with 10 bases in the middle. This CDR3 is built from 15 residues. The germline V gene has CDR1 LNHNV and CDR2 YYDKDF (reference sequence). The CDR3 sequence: CATSRDQPGNSPLHF. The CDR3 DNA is TGTGCCACCAGCAGAGATCAACCGGGGAATTCACCCCTCCACTTT.

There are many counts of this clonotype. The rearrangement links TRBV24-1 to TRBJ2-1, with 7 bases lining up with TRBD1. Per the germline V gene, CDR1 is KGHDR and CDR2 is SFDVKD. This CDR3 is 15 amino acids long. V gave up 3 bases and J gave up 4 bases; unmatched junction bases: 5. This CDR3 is CATSDSQGVYNEQFF. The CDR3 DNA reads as TGTGCCACCAGTGATAGCCAGGGGGTGTACAATGAGCAGTTCTTC.

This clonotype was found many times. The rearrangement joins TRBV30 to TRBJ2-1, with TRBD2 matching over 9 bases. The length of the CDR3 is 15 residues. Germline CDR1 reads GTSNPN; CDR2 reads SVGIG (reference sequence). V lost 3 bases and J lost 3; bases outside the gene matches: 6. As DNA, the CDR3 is TGTGCCTGGAGATTAGCGGGGGTCGACTACAATGAGCAGTTCTTC. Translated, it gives CAWRLAGVDYNEQFF.

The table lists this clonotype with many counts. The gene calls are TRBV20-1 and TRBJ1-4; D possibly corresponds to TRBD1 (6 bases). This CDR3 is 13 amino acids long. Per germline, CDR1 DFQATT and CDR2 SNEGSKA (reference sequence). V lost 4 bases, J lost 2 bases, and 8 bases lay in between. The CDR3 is CSAITGTNEKLFF. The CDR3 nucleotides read TGCAGTGCTATTACAGGGACTAATGAAAAACTGTTTTTT.

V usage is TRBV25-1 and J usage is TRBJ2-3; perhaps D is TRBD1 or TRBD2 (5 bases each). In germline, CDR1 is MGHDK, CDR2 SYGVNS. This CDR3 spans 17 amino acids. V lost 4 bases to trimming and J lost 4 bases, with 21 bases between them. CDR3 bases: TGTGCCAGCAGTGGACCCCACTGGGGGAGATCCCCAGATACGCAGTATTTT. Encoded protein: CASSGPHWGRSPDTQYF.

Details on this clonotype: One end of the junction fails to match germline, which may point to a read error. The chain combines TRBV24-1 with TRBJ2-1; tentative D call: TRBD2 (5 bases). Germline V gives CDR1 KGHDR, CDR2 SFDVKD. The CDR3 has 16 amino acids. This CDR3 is CATSDLTGVGYTEQFF. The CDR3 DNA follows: TGTGCCACCAGTGATTTAACCGGGGTTGGATACACTGAGCAGTTCTTC.

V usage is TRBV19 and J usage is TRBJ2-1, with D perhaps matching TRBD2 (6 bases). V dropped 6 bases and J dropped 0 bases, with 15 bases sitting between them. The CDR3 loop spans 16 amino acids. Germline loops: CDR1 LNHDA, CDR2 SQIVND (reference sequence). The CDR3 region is CASSLLGLPSYNEQFF. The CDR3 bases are TGTGCCAGTAGCTTGCTGGGACTCCCCTCCTACAATGAGCAGTTCTTC.

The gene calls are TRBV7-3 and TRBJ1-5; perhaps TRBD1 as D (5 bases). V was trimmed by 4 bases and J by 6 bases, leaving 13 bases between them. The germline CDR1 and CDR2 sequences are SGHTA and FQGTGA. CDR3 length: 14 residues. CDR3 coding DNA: TGTGCCAGCAGCTACAGGCTCCTGGGTCAGCCCCAGCATTTT. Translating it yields CASSYRLLGQPQHF.

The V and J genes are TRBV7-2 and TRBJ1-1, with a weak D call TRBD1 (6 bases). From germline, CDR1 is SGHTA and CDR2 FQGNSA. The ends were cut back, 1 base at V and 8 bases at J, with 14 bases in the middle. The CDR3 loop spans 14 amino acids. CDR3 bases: TGTGCCAGCAGCTTAGGTATACAGGGTGGGGAAGCTTTCTTT. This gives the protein CASSLGIQGGEAFF.

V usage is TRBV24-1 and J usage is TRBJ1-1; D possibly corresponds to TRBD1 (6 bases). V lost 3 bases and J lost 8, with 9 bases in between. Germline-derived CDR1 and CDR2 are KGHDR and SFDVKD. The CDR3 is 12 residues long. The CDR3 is CATSDPDREAFF. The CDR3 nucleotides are TGTGCCACCAGTGATCCCGACAGGGAAGCTTTCTTT.

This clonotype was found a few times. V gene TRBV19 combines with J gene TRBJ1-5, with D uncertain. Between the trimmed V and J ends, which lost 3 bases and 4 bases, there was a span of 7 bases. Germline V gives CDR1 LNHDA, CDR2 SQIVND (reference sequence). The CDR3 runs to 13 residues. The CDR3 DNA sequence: TGTGCCAGTAGTATCCAGGAGAATCAGCCCCAGCATTTT. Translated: CASSIQENQPQHF.

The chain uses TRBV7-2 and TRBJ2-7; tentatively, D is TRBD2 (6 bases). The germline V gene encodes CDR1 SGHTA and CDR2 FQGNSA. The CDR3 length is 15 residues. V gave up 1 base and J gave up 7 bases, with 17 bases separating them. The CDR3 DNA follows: TGTGCCAGCAGCTTAGGGGGTGGCGGGGTGGGTGAGCAGTACTTC. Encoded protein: CASSLGGGGVGEQYF.

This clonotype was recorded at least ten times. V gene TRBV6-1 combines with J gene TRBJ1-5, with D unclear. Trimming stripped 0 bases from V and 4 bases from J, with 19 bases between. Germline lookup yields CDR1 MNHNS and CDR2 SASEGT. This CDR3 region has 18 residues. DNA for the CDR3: TGTGCCAGCAGTGAAGCGCGGGTTGCACGGGCAAGAAATCAGCCCCAGCATTTT. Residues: CASSEARVARARNQPQHF.

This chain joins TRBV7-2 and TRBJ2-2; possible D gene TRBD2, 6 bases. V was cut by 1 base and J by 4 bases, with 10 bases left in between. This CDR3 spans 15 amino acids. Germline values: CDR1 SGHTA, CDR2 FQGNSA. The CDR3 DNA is TGTGCCAGCAGCTTAGGCCCCGGGGGCACCGGGGAGCTGTTTTTT. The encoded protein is CASSLGPGGTGELFF.

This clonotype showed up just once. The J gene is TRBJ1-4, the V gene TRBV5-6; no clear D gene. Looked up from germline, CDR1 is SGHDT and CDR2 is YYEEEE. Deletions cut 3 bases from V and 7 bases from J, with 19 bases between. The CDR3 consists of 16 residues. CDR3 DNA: TGTGCCAGCAGCTACGCGACCGGGATCTGGGGTGAAAAACTGTTTTTT. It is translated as CASSYATGIWGEKLFF.

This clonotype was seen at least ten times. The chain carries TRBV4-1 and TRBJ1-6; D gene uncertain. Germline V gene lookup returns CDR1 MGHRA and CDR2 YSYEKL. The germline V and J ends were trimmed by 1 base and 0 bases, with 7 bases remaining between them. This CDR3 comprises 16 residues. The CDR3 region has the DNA TGCGCCAGCAGCCAAGGACTCATCTCCTATAATTCACCCCTCCACTTT. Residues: CASSQGLISYNSPLHF.

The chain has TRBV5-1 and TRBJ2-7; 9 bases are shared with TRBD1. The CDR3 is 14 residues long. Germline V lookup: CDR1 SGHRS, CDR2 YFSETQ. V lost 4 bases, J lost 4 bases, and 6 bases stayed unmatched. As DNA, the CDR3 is TGCGCCAGCAGCCTAAGACAGGGGGTATACGAGCAGTACTTC. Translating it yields CASSLRQGVYEQYF. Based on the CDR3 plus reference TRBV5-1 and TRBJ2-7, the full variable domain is KAGVTQTPRYLIKTRGQQVTLSCSPISGHRSVSWYQQTPGQGLQFLFEYFSETQRNKGNFPGRFSGRQFSNSRSEMNVSTLELGDSALYLCASSLRQGVYEQYFGPGTRLTVT.

In DNA, the CDR3 is TGTGCCAGCAGCCCCGGGACTAGCCACAATGAGCAGTTCTTC. Translation: CASSPGTSHNEQFF. V and J are TRBV7-7 and TRBJ2-1, with TRBD2 matching over 9 bases. V trimming: 5 bases; J trimming: 5 bases; junction bases outside the gene matches: 4. CDR3 length: 14 residues. Germline CDR1 SSHAT, CDR2 FNYEAQ (reference sequence).

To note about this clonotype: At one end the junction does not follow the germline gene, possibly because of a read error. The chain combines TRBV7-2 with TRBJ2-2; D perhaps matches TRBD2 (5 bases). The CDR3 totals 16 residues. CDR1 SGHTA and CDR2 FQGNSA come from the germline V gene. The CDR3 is CASSSQTRANTGELLF. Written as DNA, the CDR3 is TGTGCCAGCAGCTCGCAGACACGAGCGAACACCGGGGAGCTGCTTTTT.

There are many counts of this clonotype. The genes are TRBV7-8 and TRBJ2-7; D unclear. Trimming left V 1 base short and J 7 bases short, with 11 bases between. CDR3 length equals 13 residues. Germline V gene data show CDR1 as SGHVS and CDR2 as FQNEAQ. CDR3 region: CASSLGPRVEQYF. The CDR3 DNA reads TGTGCCAGCAGCTTAGGTCCACGGGTTGAGCAGTACTTC.

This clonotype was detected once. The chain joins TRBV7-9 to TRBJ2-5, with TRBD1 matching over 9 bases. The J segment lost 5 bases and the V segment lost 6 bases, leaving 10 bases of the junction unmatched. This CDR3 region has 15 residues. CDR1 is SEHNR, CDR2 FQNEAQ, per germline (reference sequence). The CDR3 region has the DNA TGTGCCAGCAGTCTCTCCGGGACAGGGTGGGAGACCCAGTACTTC. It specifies CASSLSGTGWETQYF.

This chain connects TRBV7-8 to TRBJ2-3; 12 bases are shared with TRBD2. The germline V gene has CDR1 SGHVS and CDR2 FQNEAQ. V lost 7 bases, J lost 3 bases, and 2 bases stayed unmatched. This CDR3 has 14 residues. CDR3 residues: CASTLAGGTDTQYF. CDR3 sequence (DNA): TGTGCCAGCACACTAGCGGGAGGAACAGATACGCAGTATTTT.